This T cell receptor (beta chain) was identified during a study of a mutant IDH1 vaccine in newly diagnosed glioma. Study-level background: Vaccinations were initiated 4-6 weeks following radiotherapy alone, or were given together with temozolomide cycles. Receipt of radiotherapy, temozolomide, or both preceded the study, and most received both.

The time point denotes: week 35, safety follow-up. Vaccinated patients received 300 ug of mutant IDH1 20-mer peptide per dose, with topical imiquimod. With respect to this clone: Its specificity is unknown.

The CDR3 has 12 amino acids. CDR1 and CDR2 from the germline V gene are GTSNPN and SVGIG (reference sequence). The V gene end was trimmed by 7 bases and the J gene end by 3 bases; junction bases not matched to a gene: 6. This table comes from immunoSEQ multiplex PCR, and its TCRdb copy is limited to in-frame clones, with some not included. The table records roughly 26,000 clones, over 80% of them present only once. The study's findings and limits: Of all patients, around 94% showed vaccine-induced immune responses.

The V and J genes are TRBV30 and TRBJ2-7; 7 bases fit TRBD1. This receptor was obtained from a man younger than 45 with glioma. Source: PBMCs, taken from a glioma patient whose treatment included an IDH1 peptide vaccine. For the CDR3, the DNA is TGTGCCTCAACAGGGGCCTACTACGAGCAGTACTTC. As protein: CASTGAYYEQYF. Together with reference TRBV30 and TRBJ2-7, the CDR3 gives the full variable domain: SQTIHQWPATLVQPVGSPLSLECTVEGTSNPNLYWYRQAAGRGLQLLFYSVGIGQISSEVPQNLSASRPQDRQFILSSKKLLLSDSGFYLCASTGAYYEQYFGPGTRLTVT.